Listed here are 9 T cell receptor beta chains from one sample, sequenced in a study of T cells in Graves' hyperthyroidism and ophthalmopathy. TCR beta CDR3 regions were amplified from RNA. A first-round RT-PCR of the TCR CDR3 used the HTBI primer set. One entry per CDR3 protein, called by TCRdb with MiXCR from the multiplex PCR reads. This table holds about 590,000 distinct CDR3 sequences, about 15% found once. The sample comprised blood. These receptors all stem from a woman aged 25-40 years with Graves' hyperthyroidism.

The sample holds a few counts of this clonotype. V usage is TRBV29-1 and J usage is TRBJ2-1; possible D gene TRBD2, 6 bases. V was cut by 2 bases and J by 8 bases, with 16 bases left in between. Germline lookup yields CDR1 SQVTM and CDR2 ANQGSEA. This CDR3 has 14 residues. CDR3 residues: CSVETTPGVDEQFF. In DNA form, the CDR3 reads TGCAGCGTTGAAACAACCCCGGGGGTAGATGAGCAGTTCTTC.

This clonotype was picked up many times. The rearrangement uses TRBV5-1 and TRBJ2-1; 8 bases are shared with TRBD2. V shed 0 bases and J 5 bases; nucleotides not matched to a gene: 4. The CDR3 extends over 15 amino acids. In germline, CDR1 is SGHRS, CDR2 YFSETQ. This CDR3 is CASSLAWTSNNEQFF. The CDR3 DNA sequence: TGCGCCAGCAGCTTGGCTTGGACTAGCAACAATGAGCAGTTCTTC.

In its sample, this clonotype was seen many times. The rearrangement joins TRBV5-1 to TRBJ2-1; D gene uncertain. This CDR3 has 17 amino acids. Per germline, CDR1 SGHRS and CDR2 YFSETQ. Trimming pared 3 bases from V and 5 bases from J, leaving 21 bases between. CDR3 DNA: TGCGCCAGCAGCTCCCCTGGGTATCGGGCCTCAGACAATGAGCAGTTCTTC. It is translated as CASSSPGYRASDNEQFF.

The V gene is TRBV9, the J gene TRBJ2-3, with TRBD2 matching over 9 bases. The CDR3 is 19 amino acids. Unmatched junction bases numbered 16, after V lost 4 bases and J lost 1 base. Germline CDR1 SGDLS, CDR2 YYNGEE. CDR3 region: CASSPRSLREGHRTDTQYF. The CDR3 DNA reads as TGTGCCAGCAGCCCCCGGTCCCTGCGGGAGGGCCATCGCACAGATACGCAGTATTTT.

This clonotype was counted at least ten times. This chain links TRBV7-8 with TRBJ1-5; D is unclear. Trimming removed 0 bases from V and 0 bases from J, with 9 bases in between. Germline V gives CDR1 SGHVS, CDR2 FQNEAQ. The CDR3 loop spans 16 amino acids. The CDR3 spells CASSLASPYSNQPQHF. DNA for the CDR3: TGTGCCAGCAGCTTAGCGTCGCCTTATAGCAATCAGCCCCAGCATTTT.

This clonotype was seen repeatedly, ten times or more. The rearrangement links TRBV28 to TRBJ1-1; D is ambiguous. Trimming removed 2 bases at V and 1 base at J, with 5 bases between. The CDR3 has 13 amino acids. Germline loops: CDR1 MDHEN, CDR2 SYDVKM. The CDR3 nucleotides read TGTGCCAGCAGTTTACCACAGAACACTGAAGCTTTCTTT. Its protein product is CASSLPQNTEAFF.

This clonotype was detected many times. Here the CDR3 DNA reads TGTGCCAGCAGCTTACTAGTTGATGAGACCCAGTACTTC. Protein product: CASSLLVDETQYF. The V call is TRBV7-9, the J call TRBJ2-5; the D is unclear. CDR1 is SEHNR and CDR2 is FQNEAQ in the germline V gene (reference sequence). This CDR3 is 13 amino acids long. The ends were cut back, 2 bases at V and 5 bases at J, with 9 bases in the middle.

There are many counts of this clonotype. The chain recombines TRBV28 with TRBJ1-2; tentative D call: TRBD1 (5 bases). Germline V gene data show CDR1 as MDHEN and CDR2 as SYDVKM. The V end lost 3 bases, the J end lost 4 bases, and 12 bases lay between the germline ends. This CDR3 is built from 14 residues. This CDR3 is CASSFVRAAYGYTF. The CDR3 DNA reads TGTGCCAGCAGTTTCGTCAGGGCCGCCTATGGCTACACCTTC.

This clonotype was seen a handful of times. V gene TRBV9 combines with J gene TRBJ2-5; D might be TRBD1 (5 bases). Germline CDR1 is SGDLS and CDR2 is YYNGEE. The CDR3 runs to 17 residues. V was cut by 1 base and J by 4 bases, with 20 bases left in between. The DNA for the CDR3 is TGTGCCAGCAGCGTATGGCCAGAAGGGGCCACCACAGAGACCCAGTACTTC. This gives the protein CASSVWPEGATTETQYF.